This TCR beta chain was retrieved from a study of human T cells and chemical hapten exposure. V was clipped by 6 bases and J by 0 bases, with 13 bases between them. CDR1 MNHEY and CDR2 SVGAGI come from the germline V gene. The CDR3 totals 15 residues. The time point here: patch test 1, 2 weeks after DPC sensitization. The treatment: therapeutic diphenylcyclopropenone sensitization with weekly scalp DPC. MiXCR, run by TCRdb on the RACE reads, gives a single entry per CDR3 protein. The sample lists around 340,000 distinct CDR3 sequences, roughly 6.9% occurring once. J is TRBJ2-3 and V is TRBV6-5; no clear D. The sequencing here drew on whole blood, taken in connection with sensitization to the hapten diphenylcyclopropenone (DPC). The sequence was obtained from a woman younger than 30 with alopecia areata. Some clones in this sample may be carry-over from other donors' samples. CDR3 loop: CASSSTFSSTDTQYF. CDR3 sequence (DNA): TGTGCCAGCAGCTCGACTTTCTCTAGCACAGATACGCAGTATTTT.